This T cell receptor (beta chain) originates from a study of T cells in Graves' hyperthyroidism and ophthalmopathy. This clonotype has at least ten counts. RNA transcripts provided the source from which TCR beta CDR3 regions were amplified. RT-PCR in the first round (using the HTBI primer set) targeted the TCR CDR3. Each CDR3 protein is one row after TCRdb ran MiXCR on the multiplex PCR reads. The sample has 300,000 to 350,000 distinct CDR3 sequences; less than 20% are singletons. The CDR3 runs 11 residues. CDR1 and CDR2 from the germline V gene are MNHEY and SMNVEV (reference sequence). The V gene lost 7 bases and the J gene lost 7 bases, with 7 bases spanning the gap.

Sequencing was carried out using blood. The TCR was taken from a woman between 40 and 55 years old with Graves' ophthalmopathy. This chain joins TRBV27 and TRBJ2-2, with no clear D. This chain's CDR3 is CASTRNGELFF. In DNA form, the CDR3 reads TGTGCCAGCACCCGAAACGGGGAGCTGTTTTTT.